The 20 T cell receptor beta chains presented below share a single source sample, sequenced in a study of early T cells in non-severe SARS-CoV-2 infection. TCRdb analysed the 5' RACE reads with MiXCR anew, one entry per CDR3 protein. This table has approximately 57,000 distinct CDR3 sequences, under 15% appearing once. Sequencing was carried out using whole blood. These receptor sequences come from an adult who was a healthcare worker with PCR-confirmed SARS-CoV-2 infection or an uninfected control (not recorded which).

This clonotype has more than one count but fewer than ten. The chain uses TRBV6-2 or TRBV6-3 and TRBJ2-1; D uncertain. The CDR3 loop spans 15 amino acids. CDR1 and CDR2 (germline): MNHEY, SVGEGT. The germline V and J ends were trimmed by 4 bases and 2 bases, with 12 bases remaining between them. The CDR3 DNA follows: TGTGCCAGCAGTTTAATATCCAGCCCCTACAATGAGCAGTTCTTC. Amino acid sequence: CASSLISSPYNEQFF.

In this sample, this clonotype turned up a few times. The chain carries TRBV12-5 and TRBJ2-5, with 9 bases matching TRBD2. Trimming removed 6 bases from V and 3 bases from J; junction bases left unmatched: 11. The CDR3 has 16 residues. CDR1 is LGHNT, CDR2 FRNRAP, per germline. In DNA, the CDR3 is TGTGCTAGTGGGCCAGGGGCTAGCGGGGAAAAAGAGACCCAGTACTTC. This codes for CASGPGASGEKETQYF.

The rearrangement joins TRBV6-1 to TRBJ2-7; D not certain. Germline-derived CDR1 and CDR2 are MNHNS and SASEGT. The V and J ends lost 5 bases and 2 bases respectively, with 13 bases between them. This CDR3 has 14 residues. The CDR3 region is CASSTRLPPYEQYF. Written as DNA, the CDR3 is TGTGCCAGCAGTACACGACTTCCCCCCTACGAGCAGTACTTC.

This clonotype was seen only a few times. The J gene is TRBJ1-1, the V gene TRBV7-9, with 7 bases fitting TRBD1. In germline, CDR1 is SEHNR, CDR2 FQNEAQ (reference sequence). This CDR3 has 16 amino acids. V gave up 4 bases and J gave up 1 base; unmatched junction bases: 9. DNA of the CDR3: TGTGCCAGCAGCTCCCAGGGGGGCGGACGGAACACTGAAGCTTTCTTT. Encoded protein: CASSSQGGGRNTEAFF.

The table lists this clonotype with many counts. The CDR3 region has the DNA TGTGCCAGCAGCTTGGCAGGCGGGGGGACCACAGATACGCAGTATTTT. Residues: CASSLAGGGTTDTQYF. The rearrangement links TRBV5-5 to TRBJ2-3; 8 nucleotides line up with TRBD2. The CDR3 length is 16 residues. The germline CDR1 and CDR2 sequences are SGHKS and YYEKEE (reference sequence). The ends lost 0 bases at V and 2 bases at J; junction bases unmatched: 5. Filled out from reference TRBV5-5 and TRBJ2-3, the complete variable domain reads DAGVTQSPTHLIKTRGQQVTLRCSPISGHKSVSWYQQVLGQGPQFIFQYYEKEERGRGNFPDRFSARQFPNYSSELNVNALLLGDSALYLCASSLAGGGTTDTQYFGPGTRLTVL.

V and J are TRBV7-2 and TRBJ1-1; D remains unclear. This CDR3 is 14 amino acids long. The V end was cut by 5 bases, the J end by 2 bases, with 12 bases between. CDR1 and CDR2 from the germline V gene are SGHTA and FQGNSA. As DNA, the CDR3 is TGTGCCAGCAGCCGAGGATCGATTAACACTGAAGCTTTCTTT. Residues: CASSRGSINTEAFF. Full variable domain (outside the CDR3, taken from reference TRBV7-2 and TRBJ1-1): GAGVSQSPSNKVTEKGKDVELRCDPISGHTALYWYRQSLGQGLEFLIYFQGNSAPDKSGLPSDRFSAERTGGSVSTLTIQRTQQEDSAVYLCASSRGSINTEAFFGQGTRLTVV.

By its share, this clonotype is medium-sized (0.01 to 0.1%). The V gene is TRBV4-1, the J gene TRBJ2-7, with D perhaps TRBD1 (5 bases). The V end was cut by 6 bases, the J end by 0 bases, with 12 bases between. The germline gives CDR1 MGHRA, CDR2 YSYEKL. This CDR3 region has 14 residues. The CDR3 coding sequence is TGCGCCAGCAGTCCGATGACAGTCTCCTACGAGCAGTACTTC. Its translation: CASSPMTVSYEQYF.

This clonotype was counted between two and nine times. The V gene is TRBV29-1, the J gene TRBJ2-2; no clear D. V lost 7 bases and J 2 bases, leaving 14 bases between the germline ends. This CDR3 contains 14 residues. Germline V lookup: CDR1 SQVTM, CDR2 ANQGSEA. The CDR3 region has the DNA TGCAGCGGCCTGAATTCCCCAAACACCGGGGAGCTGTTTTTT. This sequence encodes CSGLNSPNTGELFF.

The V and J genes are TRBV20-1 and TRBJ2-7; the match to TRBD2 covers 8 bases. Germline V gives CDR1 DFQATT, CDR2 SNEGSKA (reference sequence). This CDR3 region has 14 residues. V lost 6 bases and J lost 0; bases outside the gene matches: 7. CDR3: CSAARGASSYEQYF. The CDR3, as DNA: TGCAGTGCCGCGCGGGGGGCAAGCTCCTACGAGCAGTACTTC.

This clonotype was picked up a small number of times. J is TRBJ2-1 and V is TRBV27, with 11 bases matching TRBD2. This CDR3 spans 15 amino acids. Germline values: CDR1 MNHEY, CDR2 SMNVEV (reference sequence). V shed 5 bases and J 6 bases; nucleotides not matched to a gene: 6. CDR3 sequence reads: CASSPGSGGGNEQFF. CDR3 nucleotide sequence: TGTGCCAGCAGTCCGGGTAGCGGGGGGGGCAATGAGCAGTTCTTC.

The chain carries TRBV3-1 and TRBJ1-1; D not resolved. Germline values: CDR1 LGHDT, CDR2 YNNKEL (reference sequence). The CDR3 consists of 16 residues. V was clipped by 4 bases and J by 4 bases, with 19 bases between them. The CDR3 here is CASSPTWWGGSTEAFF. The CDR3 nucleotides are TGTGCCAGCAGCCCCACATGGTGGGGAGGTAGCACTGAAGCTTTCTTT. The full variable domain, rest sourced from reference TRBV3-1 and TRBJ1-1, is DTAVSQTPKYLVTQMGNDKSIKCEQNLGHDTMYWYKQDSKKFLKIMFSYNNKELIINETVPNRFSPKSPDKAHLNLHINSLELGDSAVYFCASSPTWWGGSTEAFFGQGTRLTVV.

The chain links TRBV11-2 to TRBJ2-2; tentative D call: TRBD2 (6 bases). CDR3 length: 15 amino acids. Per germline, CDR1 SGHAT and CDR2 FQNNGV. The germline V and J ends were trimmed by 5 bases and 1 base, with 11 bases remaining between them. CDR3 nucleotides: TGTGCCAGCAGCCCCGGGGGAAGGAACACCGGGGAGCTGTTTTTT. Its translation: CASSPGGRNTGELFF.

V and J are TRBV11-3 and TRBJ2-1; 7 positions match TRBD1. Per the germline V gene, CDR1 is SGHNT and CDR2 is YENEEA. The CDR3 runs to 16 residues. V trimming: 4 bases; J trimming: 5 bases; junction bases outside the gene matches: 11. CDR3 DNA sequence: TGTGCCAGCAGCTCGACAGGGATCTTCGGGGACAATGAGCAGTTCTTC. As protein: CASSSTGIFGDNEQFF.

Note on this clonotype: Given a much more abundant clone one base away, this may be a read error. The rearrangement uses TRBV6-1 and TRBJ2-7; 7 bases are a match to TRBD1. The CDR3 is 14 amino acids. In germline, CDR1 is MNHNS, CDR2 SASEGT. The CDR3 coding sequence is TGTGCCTGCAGACCCCCGACAGGGCAGTACGAGCAGTACTTC. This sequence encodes CACRPPTGQYEQYF.

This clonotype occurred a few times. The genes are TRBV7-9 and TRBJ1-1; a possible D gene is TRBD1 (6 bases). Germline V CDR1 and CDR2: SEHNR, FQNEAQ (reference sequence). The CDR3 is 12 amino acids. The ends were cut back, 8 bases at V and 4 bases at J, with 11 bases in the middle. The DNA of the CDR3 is TGTGCCAGCGGTTTAGGGGGCACTGAAGCTTTCTTT. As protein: CASGLGGTEAFF.

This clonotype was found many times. CDR3: CASSLGVNYGYTF. DNA of the CDR3: TGTGCCAGCAGTTTAGGAGTTAACTATGGCTACACCTTC. V is TRBV28 and J is TRBJ1-2; D ambiguous. The CDR3 runs 13 residues. The germline V gene encodes CDR1 MDHEN and CDR2 SYDVKM. The ends were cut back, 2 bases at V and 1 base at J, with 5 bases in the middle.

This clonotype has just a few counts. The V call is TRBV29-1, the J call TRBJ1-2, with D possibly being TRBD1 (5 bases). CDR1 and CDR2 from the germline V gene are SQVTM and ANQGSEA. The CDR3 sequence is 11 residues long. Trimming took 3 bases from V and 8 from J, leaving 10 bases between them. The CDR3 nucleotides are TGCAGCGTTGAGGCAGGGAGAGGCTACACCTTC. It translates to CSVEAGRGYTF.

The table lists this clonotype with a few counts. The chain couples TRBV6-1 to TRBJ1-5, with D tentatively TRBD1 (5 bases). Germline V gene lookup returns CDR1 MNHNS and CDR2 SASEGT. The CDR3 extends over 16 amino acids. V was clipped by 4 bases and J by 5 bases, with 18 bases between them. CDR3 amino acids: CASSVVSGQGHQPQHF. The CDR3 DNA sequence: TGTGCCAGCAGTGTGGTCTCCGGGCAGGGACATCAGCCCCAGCATTTT.

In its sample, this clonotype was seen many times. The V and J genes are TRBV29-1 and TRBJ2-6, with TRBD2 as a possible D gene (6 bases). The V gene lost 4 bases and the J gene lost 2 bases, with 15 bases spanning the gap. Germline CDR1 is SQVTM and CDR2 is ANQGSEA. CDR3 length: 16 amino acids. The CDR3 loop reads CSVGTGAGTGANVLTF. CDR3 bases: TGCAGCGTTGGGACGGGCGCGGGAACTGGGGCCAACGTCCTGACTTTC.

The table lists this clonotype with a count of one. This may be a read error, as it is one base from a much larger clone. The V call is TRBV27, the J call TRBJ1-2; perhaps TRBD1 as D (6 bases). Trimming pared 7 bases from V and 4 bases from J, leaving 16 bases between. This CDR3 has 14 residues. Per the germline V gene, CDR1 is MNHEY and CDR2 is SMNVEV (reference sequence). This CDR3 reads CASNSRRGAYGYTF. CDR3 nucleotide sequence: TGTGCCAGCAATTCCCGGCGGGGGGCCTATGGCTACACCTTC.